This TCR beta chain was found in a study of T cell changes during pregnancy in multiple sclerosis. Measured with immunoSEQ multiplex PCR; TCRdb has only the in-frame clones, and not every one. This sample yields approximately 83,000 clones, of which approximately 92% are seen a single time; roughly 4.5% belongs to the top ten. The sequence derives from a female donor with multiple sclerosis, enrolled in a pregnancy study. The sequencing here drew on peripheral blood, taken in the first trimester of pregnancy.

CDR3: CARSEEITGVNEQYF. CDR3 DNA: TGTGCCAGAAGCGAAGAGATCACGGGGGTCAACGAGCAGTACTTC. This chain joins TRBV5-3 and TRBJ2-7; weak D call: TRBD2 (6 bases). TRBV5-3 counts as an open reading frame of uncertain function. The CDR3 is 15 amino acids. Trimming removed 4 bases from V and 5 bases from J, with 19 bases in between.